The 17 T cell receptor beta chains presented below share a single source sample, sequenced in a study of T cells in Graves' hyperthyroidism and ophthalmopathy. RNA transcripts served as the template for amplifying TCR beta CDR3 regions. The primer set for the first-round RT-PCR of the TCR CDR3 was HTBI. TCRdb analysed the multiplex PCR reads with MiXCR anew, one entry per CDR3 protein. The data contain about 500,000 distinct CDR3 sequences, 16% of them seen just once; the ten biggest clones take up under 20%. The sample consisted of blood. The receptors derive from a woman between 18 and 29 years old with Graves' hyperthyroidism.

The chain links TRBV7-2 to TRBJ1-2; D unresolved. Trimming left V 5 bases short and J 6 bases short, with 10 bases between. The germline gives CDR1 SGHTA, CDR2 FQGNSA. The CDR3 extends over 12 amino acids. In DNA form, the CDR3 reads TGTGCCAGCAGCCTCCTAAGCGATGGCTACACCTTC. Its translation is CASSLLSDGYTF.

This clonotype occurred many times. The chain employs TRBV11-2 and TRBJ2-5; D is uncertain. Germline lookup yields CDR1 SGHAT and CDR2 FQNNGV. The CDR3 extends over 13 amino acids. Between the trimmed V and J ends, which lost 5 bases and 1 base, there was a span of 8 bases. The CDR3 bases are TGTGCCAGCAGCCTCACCCCCCAAGAGACCCAGTACTTC. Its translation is CASSLTPQETQYF.

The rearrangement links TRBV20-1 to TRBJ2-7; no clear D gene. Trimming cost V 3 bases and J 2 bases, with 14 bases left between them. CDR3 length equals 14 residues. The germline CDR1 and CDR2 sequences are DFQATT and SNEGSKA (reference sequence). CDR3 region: CSASHSVGPYEQYF. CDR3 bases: TGCAGTGCTAGTCACAGCGTTGGTCCCTACGAGCAGTACTTC.

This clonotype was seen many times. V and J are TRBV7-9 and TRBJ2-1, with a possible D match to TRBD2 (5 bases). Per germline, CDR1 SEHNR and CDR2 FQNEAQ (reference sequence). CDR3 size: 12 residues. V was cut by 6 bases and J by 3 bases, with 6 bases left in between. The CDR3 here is CASRRDYNEQFF. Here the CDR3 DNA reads TGTGCCAGCAGACGGGACTACAATGAGCAGTTCTTC.

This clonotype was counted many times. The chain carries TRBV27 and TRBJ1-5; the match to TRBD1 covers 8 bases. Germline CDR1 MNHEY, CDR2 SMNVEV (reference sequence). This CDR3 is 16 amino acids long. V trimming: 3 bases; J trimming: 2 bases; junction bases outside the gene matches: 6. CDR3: CASSLYGQGGNQPQHF. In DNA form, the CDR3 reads TGTGCCAGCAGTTTGTACGGACAGGGAGGCAATCAGCCCCAGCATTTT.

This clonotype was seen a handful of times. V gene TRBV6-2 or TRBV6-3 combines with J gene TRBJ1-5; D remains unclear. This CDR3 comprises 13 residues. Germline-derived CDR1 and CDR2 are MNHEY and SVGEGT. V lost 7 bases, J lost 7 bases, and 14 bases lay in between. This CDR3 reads CASTSLKVQPQHF. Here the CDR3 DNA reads TGTGCCAGCACCAGCTTGAAAGTACAGCCCCAGCATTTT.

CDR3 nucleotide sequence: TGTGCCAGCTCACCACCGCCACCCAACACCGGGGAGCTGTTTTTT. Translating it yields CASSPPPPNTGELFF. J is TRBJ2-2 and V is TRBV18; D gene uncertain. The CDR3 consists of 15 residues. Germline assignment: CDR1 KGHSH and CDR2 LQKENI. The V end lost 0 bases, the J end lost 2 bases, and 7 bases lay between the germline ends.

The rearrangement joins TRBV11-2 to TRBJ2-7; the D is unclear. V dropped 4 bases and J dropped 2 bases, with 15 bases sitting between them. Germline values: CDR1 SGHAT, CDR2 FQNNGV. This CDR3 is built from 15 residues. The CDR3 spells CASSYRFDSPYEQYF. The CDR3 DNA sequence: TGTGCCAGCAGCTATCGATTTGACTCGCCCTACGAGCAGTACTTC.

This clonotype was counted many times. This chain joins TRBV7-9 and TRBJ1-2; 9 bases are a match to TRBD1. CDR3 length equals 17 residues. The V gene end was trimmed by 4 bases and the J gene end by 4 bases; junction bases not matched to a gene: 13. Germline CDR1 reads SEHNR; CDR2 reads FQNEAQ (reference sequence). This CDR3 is CASSSSGGTGIAYGYTF. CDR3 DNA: TGTGCCAGCAGCTCTAGCGGGGGGACAGGGATCGCCTATGGCTACACCTTC.

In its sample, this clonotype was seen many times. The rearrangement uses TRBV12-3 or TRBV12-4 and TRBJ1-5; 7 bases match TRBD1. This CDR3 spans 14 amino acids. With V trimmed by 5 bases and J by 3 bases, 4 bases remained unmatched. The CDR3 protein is CASSRQGINQPQHF. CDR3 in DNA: TGTGCCAGCAGTCGACAGGGCATCAATCAGCCCCAGCATTTT.

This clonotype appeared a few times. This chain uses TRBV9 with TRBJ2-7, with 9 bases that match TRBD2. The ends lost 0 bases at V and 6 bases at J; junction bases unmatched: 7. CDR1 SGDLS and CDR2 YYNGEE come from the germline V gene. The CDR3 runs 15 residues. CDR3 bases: TGTGCCAGCAGCGTAGACGGCGGGGGGGCTACCGAGCAGTACTTC. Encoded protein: CASSVDGGGATEQYF. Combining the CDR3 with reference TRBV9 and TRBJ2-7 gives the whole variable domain DSGVTQTPKHLITATGQRVTLRCSPRSGDLSVYWYQQSLDQGLQFLIQYYNGEERAKGNILERFSAQQFPDLHSELNLSSLELGDSALYFCASSVDGGGATEQYFGPGTRLTVT.

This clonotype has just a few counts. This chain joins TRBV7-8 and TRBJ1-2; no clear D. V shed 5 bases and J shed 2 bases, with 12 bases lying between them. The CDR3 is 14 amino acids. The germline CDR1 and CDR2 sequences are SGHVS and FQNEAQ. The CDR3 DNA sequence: TGTGCCAGCAGCCGGAGACTGAAAAACTATGGCTACACCTTC. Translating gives CASSRRLKNYGYTF.

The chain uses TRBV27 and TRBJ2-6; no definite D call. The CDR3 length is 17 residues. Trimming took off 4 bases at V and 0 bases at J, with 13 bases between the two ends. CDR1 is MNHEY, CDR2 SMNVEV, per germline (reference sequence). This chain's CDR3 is CASSSLGIDSGANVLTF. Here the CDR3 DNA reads TGTGCCAGCAGTTCCCTGGGGATTGACTCTGGGGCCAACGTCCTGACTTTC.

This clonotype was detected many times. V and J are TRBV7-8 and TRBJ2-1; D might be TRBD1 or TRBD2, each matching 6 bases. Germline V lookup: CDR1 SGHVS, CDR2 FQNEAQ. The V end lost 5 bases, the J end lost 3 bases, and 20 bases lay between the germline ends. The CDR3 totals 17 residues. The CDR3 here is CASSRGSQGPRYNEQFF. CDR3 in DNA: TGTGCCAGCAGCCGGGGGTCCCAGGGGCCCCGCTACAATGAGCAGTTCTTC.

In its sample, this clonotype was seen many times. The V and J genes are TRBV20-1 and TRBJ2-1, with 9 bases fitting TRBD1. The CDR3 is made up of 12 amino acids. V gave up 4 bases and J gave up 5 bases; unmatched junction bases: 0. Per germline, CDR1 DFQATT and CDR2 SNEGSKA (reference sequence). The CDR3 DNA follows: TGCAGTGCTAACAGGGGGCACAATGAGCAGTTCTTC. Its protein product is CSANRGHNEQFF.

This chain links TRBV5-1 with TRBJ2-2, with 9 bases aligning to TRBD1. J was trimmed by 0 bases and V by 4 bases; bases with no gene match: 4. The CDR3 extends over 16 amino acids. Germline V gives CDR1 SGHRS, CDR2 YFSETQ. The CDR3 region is CASSDRDRANTGELFF. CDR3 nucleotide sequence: TGCGCCAGCAGCGACCGGGACAGGGCGAACACCGGGGAGCTGTTTTTT.

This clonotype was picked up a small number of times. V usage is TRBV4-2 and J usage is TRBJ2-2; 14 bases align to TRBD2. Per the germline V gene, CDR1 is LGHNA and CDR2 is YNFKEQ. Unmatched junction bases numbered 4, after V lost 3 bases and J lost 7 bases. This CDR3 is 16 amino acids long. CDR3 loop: CASSQGLAGVGGELFF. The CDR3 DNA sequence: TGTGCCAGCAGCCAGGGACTAGCGGGAGTGGGCGGGGAGCTGTTTTTT.